This is a list of T cell receptor beta chains from one sample in a study of T cell responses to AZD1222 COVID-19 vaccine. TCRdb keeps only in-frame clones here, not all; method: immunoSEQ multiplex PCR. Of tens of thousands of clones listed, approximately 90% were seen once; the top ten hold 22%. The starting material was peripheral blood, obtained on day 0 of AZD1222 vaccination. The receptors come from an adult in good health. Each CDR3 is given with its conserved first and last residue. The D gene is left open where the match is weak. Size is omitted from some rows. Given values are once, few, many or a class for expanded clones.

clone size	V gene	J gene	D gene	CDR3 DNA	CDR3 protein
.	TRBV6-1	TRBJ2-7	TRBD1	TGTGCCAGCAGTGATAGCTCAGGGGGAATCGAGCAGTACTTC	CASSDSSGGIEQYF
.	TRBV2	TRBJ1-1	.	TGTGCCAGCAGTGCGGGGGTGAACACTGAAGCTTTCTTT	CASSAGVNTEAFF
.	TRBV30	TRBJ1-2	TRBD1	TGTGCCTGGAGTGTAGCCCTCCAGGGGGCCAGTGGCTACACCTTC	CAWSVALQGASGYTF
.	TRBV6-2/TRBV6-3	TRBJ2-3	.	TGTGCCAGCAGTGGCACAGGAGTTAGCACAGATACGCAGTATTTT	CASSGTGVSTDTQYF
.	TRBV7-2	TRBJ1-2	TRBD1	TGTGCCAGCAGCCCGGGACAGGGGGCGAAAATCTATGGCTACACCTTC	CASSPGQGAKIYGYTF
.	TRBV18	TRBJ1-1	.	TGTGCCAGCTCAAAATCGGGGGGGCTCGGTGAAGCTTTCTTT	CASSKSGGLGEAFF
.	TRBV9	TRBJ2-1	.	TGTGCCAGCAGCGTAGTTCCCAACTACAATGAGCAGTTCTTC	CASSVVPNYNEQFF
.	TRBV7-9	TRBJ1-4	TRBD1	TGTGCCAGCAGCTGGGACAGGGGAGCTAATGAAAAACTGTTTTTT	CASSWDRGANEKLFF
.	TRBV2	TRBJ1-4	TRBD1	TGTGCCAGCACCTATTCCCGGGACAGATATGAAAAACTGTTTTTT	CASTYSRDRYEKLFF
.	TRBV4-3	TRBJ1-3	.	TGCGCCAGCAGCCAAGATCTCCCCCGCTACACCATATATTTT	CASSQDLPRYTIYF
.	TRBV7-6	TRBJ1-5	TRBD1	TGTGCCAGCAGCCCACCCGCCCGCGGACAGGGTTTATCTTTTCAGCCCCAGCATTTT	CASSPPARGQGLSFQPQHF
.	TRBV6-2/TRBV6-3	TRBJ1-5	.	TGTGCCAGCAGCCTTAACAGTCAGCCCCAGCATTTT	CASSLNSQPQHF
.	TRBV4-2	TRBJ1-4	.	TGTGCCAGCAGCCAAGATTTCCAGGGAAATGAAAAACTGTTTTTT	CASSQDFQGNEKLFF
.	TRBV10-1	TRBJ1-2	TRBD1	TGCGCCAGCAGCCACAGGGGGCTGGACTATGGCTACACCTTC	CASSHRGLDYGYTF
.	TRBV28	TRBJ1-2	TRBD1	TGTGCCAGCAGGACTGGGACAGGGGCGAACTATGGCTACACCTTC	CASRTGTGANYGYTF
.	TRBV6-2/TRBV6-3	TRBJ2-3	.	TGTGCCAGCAGTTACCCGCCTAGCGTCAGCACAGATACGCAGTATTTT	CASSYPPSVSTDTQYF
.	TRBV7-9	TRBJ1-6	TRBD1	TGTGCCAGCAGCTCGGGACAGGGAAATTCACCCCTCCACTTT	CASSSGQGNSPLHF
.	TRBV28	TRBJ2-5	TRBD1	TGTGCCAGCAGTTCACGGGGGACAGGGAGCCAAGAGACCCAGTACTTC	CASSSRGTGSQETQYF
once	TRBV9	TRBJ1-6	.	TGTGCCAGCAGCGGGGCCAGCAATTCACCCCTCCACTTT	CASSGASNSPLHF
.	TRBV27	TRBJ1-5	.	TGTGCCACCGGACAGCACAATCAGCCCCAGCATTTT	CATGQHNQPQHF
.	TRBV18	TRBJ1-3	TRBD1	TGTGCCAGCTCACCCCTTGGACAGGGGGCTACAGGAAACACCATATATTTT	CASSPLGQGATGNTIYF
.	TRBV27	TRBJ2-5	TRBD2	TGTGCCAGCAGTTTATCCGCCGCGGGAGGGAGGAAGACCCAGTACTTC	CASSLSAAGGRKTQYF
.	TRBV6-1	TRBJ2-7	TRBD1	TGTGCCAGCAGGCGGGGGACAGGGGGTAACGAGCAGTACTTC	CASRRGTGGNEQYF
.	TRBV5-8	TRBJ1-3	.	TGTGCCAGCAGCGCCCAGGGGTACTCTGGAAACACCATATATTTT	CASSAQGYSGNTIYF
.	TRBV5-5	TRBJ2-5	TRBD2	TGTGCCAGCAGCTCGCGACTAGCGGGGGGACAAGAGACCCAGTACTTC	CASSSRLAGGQETQYF
.	TRBV4-3	TRBJ1-2	.	TGCGCCAGCAGCCCCGGATCGGTTAACTATGGCTACACCTTC	CASSPGSVNYGYTF